What follows are 31 T cell receptor beta chains derived from one specimen sequenced in a study of blood T cells in healthy people across ages. The second PCR ran about 6 to 11 cycles with a sample-barcoded 5' primer and J-beta primers. TCRdb reprocessed the 5' RACE reads via MiXCR and lists one record per CDR3 protein. The sample has roughly 1.7 million distinct CDR3 sequences; around 35% are singletons. Sequenced material: blood. The receptor source for this set is a woman aged 30 to 39 in good health.

This clonotype was seen a single time. A junction boundary mismatches the germline segment, possibly from a read error. The V gene is TRBV4-1, the J gene TRBJ1-4; a weak D match, TRBD1 (6 bases). The CDR3 is 14 amino acids. Germline values: CDR1 MGHRA, CDR2 YSYEKL. CDR3 nucleotide sequence: TGCGCCAGCAACCAAGTCAGGGGCGGTGAAAAACTGTTTTTT. This gives the protein CASNQVRGGEKLFF.

This sequence joins TRBV10-3 and TRBJ2-3; D remains ambiguous. CDR3 size: 14 residues. Trimming took 11 bases from V and 3 from J, leaving 18 bases between them. Germline-derived CDR1 and CDR2 are ENHRY and SYGVKD. CDR3 nucleotides: TGTGCCGCTGCGGAAAACCTGGGGACAGATACGCAGTATTTT. It specifies CAAAENLGTDTQYF.

The rearrangement links TRBV20-1 to TRBJ2-7; D not resolved. The V end was cut by 6 bases, the J end by 3 bases, with 18 bases between. In germline, CDR1 is DFQATT, CDR2 SNEGSKA (reference sequence). The CDR3 has 14 residues. CDR3 nucleotides: TGCAGTGCCAACCCTCCCGGCGCAATCTACGAGCAGTACTTC. Its translation: CSANPPGAIYEQYF.

This clonotype was counted only a few times. The chain uses TRBV5-8 and TRBJ2-4; D is possibly TRBD1 (6 bases). Germline-derived CDR1 and CDR2 are SGHTS and YDEGEE. Trimming took off 0 bases at V and 12 bases at J, with 13 bases between the two ends. The CDR3 length is 13 residues. This CDR3 reads CASSLALDRPQYF. The CDR3 coding sequence is TGTGCCAGCAGCTTGGCCCTGGACAGACCTCAGTACTTC. The full variable domain, rest sourced from reference TRBV5-8 and TRBJ2-4, is EAGVTQSPTHLIKTRGQQATLRCSPISGHTSVYWYQQALGLGLQFLLWYDEGEERNRGNFPPRFSGRQFPNYSSELNVNALELEDSALYLCASSLALDRPQYFGAGTRLSVL.

V gene TRBV7-2 combines with J gene TRBJ2-2, with TRBD2 matching 9 bases. V lost 1 base to trimming and J lost 3 bases; unmatched junction nucleotides: 6. Germline CDR1 reads SGHTA; CDR2 reads FQGNSA. The CDR3 is 17 amino acids. The CDR3 sequence: CASSLGVAGAHTGELFF. CDR3 nucleotides: TGTGCCAGCAGCTTAGGGGTAGCGGGAGCCCACACCGGGGAGCTGTTTTTT.

This clonotype was seen a handful of times. The CDR3 sequence is CASRPSSGEVLNEQYF. CDR3 DNA: TGTGCCAGCAGGCCATCGTCAGGGGAGGTTCTAAACGAGCAGTACTTC. V and J are TRBV27 and TRBJ2-5; D possibly uses TRBD1 or TRBD2 (6 bases each). Matching the DNA end better, TRBJ2-7 makes the J call doubtful. The germline V gene has CDR1 MNHEY and CDR2 SMNVEV (reference sequence). The CDR3 is made up of 16 amino acids.

V gene TRBV4-2 combines with J gene TRBJ2-1; 7 bases are shared with TRBD1. The CDR3 sequence is 14 residues long. V gave up 4 bases and J gave up 5 bases; unmatched junction bases: 5. The germline gives CDR1 LGHNA, CDR2 YNFKEQ. CDR3 nucleotide sequence: TGTGCCAGCAGCCTACGGGACAGAAACAATGAGCAGTTCTTC. Its protein is CASSLRDRNNEQFF.

The chain employs TRBV9 and TRBJ1-1; 7 nucleotides align to TRBD1. J lost 3 bases, V lost 3 bases, and 8 bases had no gene match. The CDR3 length is 15 residues. Germline lookup yields CDR1 SGDLS and CDR2 YYNGEE. The DNA of the CDR3 is TGTGCCAGCAGCGCGGCCCAGGGGGTAGACACTGAAGCTTTCTTT. As protein: CASSAAQGVDTEAFF.

This clonotype occurred a few times. The chain links TRBV20-1 to TRBJ1-5; D remains ambiguous. The V gene's germline CDR1 is DFQATT and CDR2 SNEGSKA (reference sequence). Trimming took off 3 bases at V and 6 bases at J, with 15 bases between the two ends. The CDR3 spans 14 residues. CDR3 amino acids: CSASLGLVSQPQHF. The CDR3 nucleotides read TGCAGTGCTAGCCTTGGCCTCGTGAGTCAGCCCCAGCATTTT.

This rearrangement joins TRBV18 to TRBJ1-4; TRBD1 agrees at 9 bases. Trimming took 6 bases from V and 4 from J; bases not matched to a gene: 3. From germline, CDR1 is KGHSH and CDR2 LQKENI. The CDR3 is 14 amino acids. Here the CDR3 reads CASSSTGGNEKLFF. CDR3 bases: TGTGCCAGCTCTTCGACAGGGGGTAATGAAAAACTGTTTTTT.

CDR3 nucleotides: TGCAGTGCAATCGACAGGGGGGTAACTGAAGCTTTCTTT. Translated: CSAIDRGVTEAFF. V gene TRBV20-1 combines with J gene TRBJ1-1, with TRBD1 identical over 9 bases. The CDR3 runs to 13 residues. After removal of 6 bases from V and 5 bases from J, the junction contained 7 bases not matched to a gene. Germline CDR1 DFQATT, CDR2 SNEGSKA (reference sequence).

This clonotype was recorded a few times. The chain employs TRBV6-1 and TRBJ1-2; 7 nucleotides line up with TRBD1. V lost 1 base to trimming and J lost 4 bases; unmatched junction nucleotides: 0. In germline, CDR1 is MNHNS, CDR2 SASEGT. This CDR3 region has 13 residues. The CDR3 protein is CASSEEGAYGYTF. The CDR3 coding sequence is TGTGCCAGCAGTGAAGAGGGGGCCTATGGCTACACCTTC.

This clonotype was recorded many times. This chain joins TRBV29-1 and TRBJ2-7, with 7 positions matching TRBD2. V shed 1 base, J shed 2 bases, and the junction held 8 bases outside the gene matches. The CDR3 spans 15 residues. In germline, CDR1 is SQVTM, CDR2 ANQGSEA. The CDR3 sequence is CSVEVPPGGTYEQYF. The CDR3 coding sequence is TGCAGCGTTGAAGTCCCGCCGGGAGGCACCTACGAGCAGTACTTC.

CDR3 coding DNA: TGTGCCAGCAGTTTTGGTTGGTCAGGGGCTGGGAACATTCAGTACTTC. It translates to CASSFGWSGAGNIQYF. The chain combines TRBV28 with TRBJ2-4, with TRBD1 as a possible D gene (6 bases). The V gene lost 3 bases and the J gene lost 7 bases, with 19 bases spanning the gap. Germline V gives CDR1 MDHEN, CDR2 SYDVKM. This CDR3 contains 16 residues.

In its sample, this clonotype was seen a few times. The genes are TRBV6-1 and TRBJ1-5; D is perhaps TRBD1 (6 bases). Trimming took off 2 bases at V and 2 bases at J, with 13 bases between the two ends. The CDR3 contains 16 residues. Germline values: CDR1 MNHNS, CDR2 SASEGT. CDR3 loop: CASSEWTDPGNQPQHF. CDR3 in DNA: TGTGCCAGCAGTGAATGGACAGACCCTGGCAATCAGCCCCAGCATTTT.

The chain carries TRBV5-8 and TRBJ1-2, with D perhaps matching TRBD1 (6 bases). The germline V gene encodes CDR1 SGHTS and CDR2 YDEGEE. This CDR3 is 15 amino acids long. Trimming left V 1 base short and J 5 bases short, with 15 bases between. CDR3 nucleotide sequence: TGTGCCAGCAGCTTGTCAGGGACATCCCTTTATGGCTACACCTTC. Protein product: CASSLSGTSLYGYTF.

This clonotype was seen more than once but under ten times. The gene calls are TRBV11-2 and TRBJ2-3; TRBD2 matches at 7 bases. Germline V gene data show CDR1 as SGHAT and CDR2 as FQNNGV. The length of the CDR3 is 15 residues. J lost 4 bases, V lost 4 bases, and 8 bases had no gene match. This chain's CDR3 is CASSSSWGGADTQYF. The CDR3 region has the DNA TGTGCCAGCAGCTCTTCTTGGGGAGGGGCAGATACGCAGTATTTT.

There are a few counts of this clonotype. V is TRBV6-1 and J is TRBJ1-1, with 11 bases lining up with TRBD1. CDR3 length: 18 amino acids. J gave up 5 bases and V 4 bases, and 15 bases lay outside the gene matches. CDR1 is MNHNS and CDR2 is SASEGT in the germline V gene. The chain's CDR3 is CASSGTGGSSRLETEAFF. In DNA form, the CDR3 reads TGTGCCAGCAGTGGGACAGGGGGCTCGAGTCGCTTGGAGACTGAAGCTTTCTTT.

V is TRBV11-2 and J is TRBJ2-2; D might be TRBD2 (6 bases). Between the trimmed V and J ends, which lost 5 bases and 0 bases, there was a span of 13 bases. Per the germline V gene, CDR1 is SGHAT and CDR2 is FQNNGV. The CDR3 is 16 amino acids. Written as DNA, the CDR3 is TGTGCCAGCAGCATCTATAGCGGCCCGAACACCGGGGAGCTGTTTTTT. Translation gives CASSIYSGPNTGELFF.

The rearrangement links TRBV7-8 to TRBJ2-1; D is possibly TRBD1 (6 bases). The CDR3 spans 14 residues. In germline, CDR1 is SGHVS, CDR2 FQNEAQ. V lost 2 bases and J lost 9, with 14 bases in between. Here the CDR3 DNA reads TGTGCCAGCAGCTTACCCTTGACAGGCGGTGAGCAGTTCTTC. This sequence encodes CASSLPLTGGEQFF.

Only a few counts were recorded for this clonotype. This rearrangement joins TRBV5-1 to TRBJ2-3; the D call may be TRBD1 or TRBD2 (5 bases each). V was cut by 0 bases and J by 4 bases, with 12 bases left in between. Germline CDR1 and CDR2: SGHRS and YFSETQ. The CDR3 runs 15 residues. Written as DNA, the CDR3 is TGCGCCAGCAGCTTGGTGGACCGGGGCGCAGATACGCAGTATTTT. Its translation: CASSLVDRGADTQYF.

The V gene is TRBV9, the J gene TRBJ2-7; TRBD1 is a possible D gene (5 bases). The CDR3 sequence is 12 residues long. Deletions cut 4 bases from V and 9 bases from J, with 14 bases between. CDR1 is SGDLS and CDR2 is YYNGEE in the germline V gene. The CDR3 region is CASSPGSGRQYF. CDR3 DNA: TGTGCCAGCAGCCCAGGGTCCGGGCGGCAGTACTTC.

This clonotype has ten or more counts. The chain uses TRBV7-9 and TRBJ1-4, with TRBD1 as a possible D gene (5 bases). Germline V gene sequence: CDR1 SEHNR, CDR2 FQNEAQ (reference sequence). CDR3 size: 14 residues. Trimming removed 0 bases from V and 8 bases from J, with 10 bases in between. The CDR3 here is CASSLARADEKLFF. The CDR3 nucleotides read TGTGCCAGCAGCTTAGCCAGGGCTGACGAAAAACTGTTTTTT.

The table lists this clonotype with a few counts. This chain links TRBV20-1 with TRBJ2-7; 9 nucleotides agree with TRBD2. With V trimmed by 0 bases and J by 7 bases, 16 bases remained unmatched. CDR1 is DFQATT, CDR2 SNEGSKA, per germline (reference sequence). The CDR3 has 17 amino acids. CDR3 coding DNA: TGCAGTGCTAGAGATAGGGCTAGCGGGAACCTCCGTGGGGAGCAGTACTTC. It codes for CSARDRASGNLRGEQYF.

The CDR3 bases are TGTGCCAGCAGCGGTTTGGGGGAGGGGAACACCGGGGAGCTGTTTTTT. This codes for CASSGLGEGNTGELFF. The chain uses TRBV7-7 and TRBJ2-2; the match to TRBD2 covers 7 bases. The CDR3 runs to 16 residues. V lost 5 bases to trimming and J lost 1 base; unmatched junction nucleotides: 7. Germline V gives CDR1 SSHAT, CDR2 FNYEAQ (reference sequence).

This clonotype occurred a few times. CDR3 sequence (DNA): TGCAGCGTGGTCCACTCCAAACCAGGCACTGAAGCTTTCTTT. It is translated as CSVVHSKPGTEAFF. V gene TRBV29-1 combines with J gene TRBJ1-1; D gene unclear. The length of the CDR3 is 14 residues. Trimming left V 6 bases short and J 4 bases short, with 18 bases between. Germline V gene sequence: CDR1 SQVTM, CDR2 ANQGSEA.

The chain links TRBV27 to TRBJ2-5; TRBD2 agrees at 9 bases. With 5 bases clipped from V and 0 bases from J, the junction kept 10 bases outside the gene matches. The CDR3 extends over 17 amino acids. The germline V gene has CDR1 MNHEY and CDR2 SMNVEV (reference sequence). The CDR3 nucleotides are TGTGCCAGCAGTGACGGACTAGCGAAGCAGTACCAAGAGACCCAGTACTTC. Its protein product is CASSDGLAKQYQETQYF.

This clonotype appeared a few times. The chain recombines TRBV11-2 with TRBJ2-1; D is possibly TRBD2 (5 bases). Trimming pared 0 bases from V and 12 bases from J, leaving 9 bases between. CDR1 and CDR2 (germline): SGHAT, FQNNGV. This CDR3 has 12 amino acids. The CDR3 here is CASSLEARAQFF. CDR3 bases: TGTGCCAGCAGCTTAGAAGCGAGGGCGCAGTTCTTC.

V is TRBV6-1 and J is TRBJ2-7, with TRBD2 as a possible D gene (5 bases). The J call is uncertain, as TRBJ2-5 better fits the DNA end. This CDR3 region has 17 residues. The germline CDR1 and CDR2 sequences are MNHNS and SASEGT. CDR3 coding DNA: TGTGCCAGCAGTGAAATTTTTCGGAGGCTCATTGAAGTGACCCAGTACTTC. This gives the protein CASSEIFRRLIEVTQYF.

The gene calls are TRBV6-5 and TRBJ2-1; D uncertain. With 11 bases removed from V and 11 bases from J, the gap between germline ends came to 19 bases. CDR1 MNHEY and CDR2 SVGAGI come from the germline V gene. The CDR3 has 12 amino acids. The CDR3 sequence is CARSPPGDKQFF. CDR3 sequence (DNA): TGTGCCCGCTCGCCGCCCGGCGATAAGCAGTTCTTC.

V usage is TRBV2 and J usage is TRBJ1-3; D is uncertain. The germline V and J ends were trimmed by 7 bases and 6 bases, with 25 bases remaining between them. The germline V gene has CDR1 SNHLY and CDR2 FYNNEI. CDR3 size: 17 residues. CDR3 in amino acids: CASTRNDAASKKNTIYF. CDR3 nucleotide sequence: TGTGCCAGCACCCGCAATGATGCGGCCTCGAAGAAAAACACCATATATTTT.